Listed here are 5 T cell receptor beta chains from one sample, sequenced in a study of a mutant IDH1 vaccine in newly diagnosed glioma. The protocol was immunoSEQ multiplex PCR, while the TCRdb copy is restricted to in-frame clones and leaves out a portion. The sample lists around 100,000 clones, roughly 80% seen once, with 5.3% in the top ten. Time point meaning: baseline, week 1 (first vaccination visit). Documented treatment: pre-vaccination baseline after standard-of-care therapy. Material: PBMCs, obtained from a glioma patient treated with radiotherapy, temozolomide or both. The receptors come from a man aged 40-49 years with glioma. Some clones in this sample may be carry-over from other donors' samples.

The rearrangement joins TRBV6-5 to TRBJ1-1, with TRBD1 matching 10 bases. Germline CDR1 and CDR2: MNHEY and SVGAGI. CDR3 length: 15 residues. After removal of 2 bases from V and 10 bases from J, the junction contained 10 bases not matched to a gene. CDR3 in amino acids: CASSYRQGATKGAFF. The CDR3 DNA reads as TGTGCCAGCAGTTACAGACAGGGGGCCACTAAGGGAGCTTTCTTT.

This chain joins TRBV5-1 and TRBJ1-6, with 8 bases aligning to TRBD1. This CDR3 has 15 amino acids. J was trimmed by 10 bases and V by 0 bases; bases with no gene match: 6. Germline CDR1 reads SGHRS; CDR2 reads YFSETQ. CDR3 sequence reads: CASSLGLDRGSPLHF. CDR3 DNA sequence: TGCGCCAGCAGCTTGGGGCTAGACAGGGGCTCACCCCTCCACTTT.

This rearrangement joins TRBV5-1 to TRBJ1-3; 8 bases map to TRBD1. Germline V CDR1 and CDR2: SGHRS, YFSETQ. The V segment lost 3 bases and the J segment 3 bases; nucleotides outside the gene matches: 2. The CDR3 contains 14 residues. The CDR3 here is CASSYTGGGNTIYF. DNA for the CDR3: TGCGCCAGCAGCTACACAGGGGGTGGAAACACCATATATTTT.

The gene calls are TRBV29-1 and TRBJ2-7; weak D call: TRBD1 (6 bases). In germline, CDR1 is SQVTM, CDR2 ANQGSEA. The V end lost 7 bases, the J end lost 0 bases, and 13 bases lay between the germline ends. This CDR3 has 13 amino acids. The chain's CDR3 is CSARTESSYEQYF. CDR3 nucleotides: TGCAGCGCCCGGACAGAGAGCTCCTACGAGCAGTACTTC.

The V gene is TRBV9, the J gene TRBJ1-2; tentative D call: TRBD1 (6 bases). CDR1 SGDLS and CDR2 YYNGEE come from the germline V gene. The V and J ends lost 0 bases and 8 bases respectively, with 23 bases between them. This CDR3 has 17 amino acids. CDR3 sequence (DNA): TGTGCCAGCAGCGTAGCTACGGAGGTGACAGTCAGGGGAGGCTACACCTTC. Amino acids: CASSVATEVTVRGGYTF.